The T cell receptor beta chain described here comes from a study of blood T cells in healthy people across ages. The V segment lost 4 bases and the J segment 0 bases; nucleotides outside the gene matches: 7. Looked up from germline, CDR1 is MGHRA and CDR2 is YSYEKL. This CDR3 is built from 17 residues. Sample-barcoded 5' priming and a J-beta primer mix drove a second PCR of about 7 to 11 cycles. MiXCR was run by TCRdb on the 5' RACE reads, yielding one entry per CDR3 protein. The sample lists about 1.4 million distinct CDR3 sequences, approximately 59% occurring once. Each sample provided at least 5 micrograms of extracted total RNA.

This sequence was found in a man aged 18 to 29 in good health. The chain recombines TRBV4-1 with TRBJ2-1, with 9 positions matching TRBD1. Material: blood. The CDR3 nucleotides read TGCGCCAGCAGCCCGTACTCGGGACAGGGCTCCTACAATGAGCAGTTCTTC. Its translation: CASSPYSGQGSYNEQFF.